Shown below are 27 T cell receptor beta chains from a single sample sequenced in a study of tumor-infiltrating lymphocytes in primary liver carcinoma. A primer matching the constant region was used to make TCR beta cDNA from 450 to 550 ng of total RNA. Researchers made the TCR beta libraries by running three nested multiplex PCR rounds with slightly modified ARM-PCR. PCR rounds one and two used TRBV1-TRBV30 forward primers with a C-beta reverse primer for 10 cycles each. Each CDR3 protein gets one entry after TCRdb re-called the multiplex PCR reads with MiXCR. This table holds about 310,000 distinct CDR3 sequences, nearly 60% found once. For blood RNA, unsorted whole blood served as the source, and germline DNA was extracted too. Specimen: peripheral blood. The receptors derive from a woman aged 25-40 years with primary liver carcinoma and hepatitis B virus infection.

There are many counts of this clonotype. The J gene is TRBJ2-1, the V gene TRBV12-3 or TRBV12-4; TRBD2 matches 10 bases. The CDR3 has 13 amino acids. Unmatched junction bases numbered 5, after V lost 7 bases and J lost 8 bases. CDR3 region: CASIAGTSDEQFF. The CDR3, as DNA: TGTGCCAGCATCGCCGGGACTAGCGATGAGCAGTTCTTC.

This clonotype was seen repeatedly, ten times or more. The chain links TRBV29-1 to TRBJ1-1; no clear D. Germline V lookup: CDR1 SQVTM, CDR2 ANQGSEA. CDR3 length: 15 amino acids. Trimming removed 7 bases at V and 0 bases at J, with 18 bases between. CDR3 residues: CSGDFSGNMNTEAFF. DNA for the CDR3: TGCAGCGGGGATTTCTCGGGGAACATGAACACTGAAGCTTTCTTT.

A remark on this clonotype: A much larger clonotype is one base distant, so this may be a read error. The genes are TRBV5-4 and TRBJ2-1; no firm D call. This CDR3 has 15 amino acids. From germline, CDR1 is SGHNT and CDR2 YYREEE (reference sequence). Trimming cost V 0 bases and J 2 bases, with 9 bases left between them. CDR3 DNA: TGTGCCAGCAGCTTGGGTAATATGCCCTACAATGAGCAGTTCTTC. This encodes CASSLGNMPYNEQFF.

This clonotype was recorded only once. A clone one base away is much larger, so this may be a read error. No conserved phenylalanine or tryptophan is present at the end of the CDR3, so a read error is the likely explanation. V and J are TRBV4-2 and TRBJ1-1, with D possibly TRBD1 on 5 matching bases. V gave up 0 bases and J gave up 0 bases, with 8 bases separating them. This CDR3 contains 15 residues. Germline CDR1 and CDR2: LGHNA and YNFKEQ. CDR3 in DNA: TGTGCCAGCAGCCAAGAGGGGGGGATGAACACTGAAGCTTTCTAT. Translating gives CASSQEGGMNTEAFY.

CDR3 in amino acids: CATSALTSGGQETQYF. Here the CDR3 DNA reads TGTGCCACCAGTGCCTTGACTAGCGGGGGACAAGAGACCCAGTACTTC. The chain couples TRBV24-1 to TRBJ2-5; 12 bases align to TRBD2. CDR3 length equals 16 residues. V lost 5 bases to trimming and J lost 2 bases; unmatched junction nucleotides: 5. CDR1 is KGHDR, CDR2 SFDVKD, per germline.

This clonotype has just a few counts. The chain joins TRBV29-1 to TRBJ2-7; 8 bases are shared with TRBD1. V lost 3 bases, J lost 3 bases, and 7 bases stayed unmatched. The CDR3 spans 14 residues. Germline V CDR1 and CDR2: SQVTM, ANQGSEA. CDR3 region: CSVELSGGDYEQYF. The DNA of the CDR3 is TGCAGCGTTGAGTTGTCAGGGGGCGACTACGAGCAGTACTTC.

For this clonotype: A much larger clone lies a single base off, so this may be a read error. This chain connects TRBV6-5 to TRBJ2-1; 8 nucleotides match TRBD2. The V gene's germline CDR1 is MNHEY and CDR2 SVGAGI. Trimming cost V 6 bases and J 8 bases; bases outside gene matches: 6. The CDR3 spans 13 residues. CDR3 sequence (DNA): TGTGCCAGCAGCGAGCGGGGGTACGATGAGCAGTTCTTC. Translated: CASSERGYDEQFF.

This chain links TRBV6-2 or TRBV6-3 with TRBJ2-1, with D uncertain. Trimming pared 2 bases from V and 8 bases from J, leaving 13 bases between. This CDR3 is built from 14 residues. In germline, CDR1 is MNHEY, CDR2 SVGEGT. The CDR3 nucleotides are TGTGCCAGCAGTTACAGGTTGCATGGGGATGAGCAGTTCTTC. Translated, it gives CASSYRLHGDEQFF.

There are a few counts of this clonotype. The chain uses TRBV30 and TRBJ1-5; D unresolved. This CDR3 is 14 amino acids long. Germline assignment: CDR1 GTSNPN and CDR2 SVGIG (reference sequence). V lost 5 bases, J lost 2 bases, and 13 bases lay in between. Written as DNA, the CDR3 is TGTGCCTGGTCCCCCGACGGAGGCAATCAGCCCCAGCATTTT. Protein sequence: CAWSPDGGNQPQHF.

Of note for this clonotype: A clone one base away is much larger, so this may be a read error. The chain joins TRBV12-3 or TRBV12-4 to TRBJ1-3; weak D call: TRBD1 (5 bases). The CDR3 covers 16 residues. Trimming left V 1 base short and J 0 bases short, with 10 bases between. CDR3: CASSLGGVSSGNTIYF. CDR3 DNA sequence: TGTGCCAGCAGTTTAGGGGGCGTGAGCTCTGGAAACACCATATATTTT.

This clonotype has only a few counts. The chain couples TRBV6-5 to TRBJ1-1; 7 nucleotides align to TRBD1. The CDR3 is made up of 14 amino acids. CDR1 MNHEY and CDR2 SVGAGI come from the germline V gene. Trimming took 6 bases from V and 5 from J; bases not matched to a gene: 9. As DNA, the CDR3 is TGTGCCAGCAGGGCAGGGACAGCGGAAACTGAAGCTTTCTTT. As protein: CASRAGTAETEAFF.

At least ten counts were recorded for this clonotype. The chain links TRBV4-3 to TRBJ2-2; 13 bases agree with TRBD2. Germline CDR1 reads LGHNA; CDR2 reads YSLEER. J lost 2 bases, V lost 3 bases, and 0 bases had no gene match. CDR3 size: 16 residues. The CDR3 is CASSQGLAGNTGELFF. The CDR3 DNA is TGCGCCAGCAGCCAGGGACTAGCGGGAAACACCGGGGAGCTGTTTTTT.

The chain couples TRBV13 to TRBJ2-1; D not resolved. Germline loops: CDR1 PRHDT, CDR2 FYEKMQ (reference sequence). This CDR3 spans 15 amino acids. V gave up 3 bases and J gave up 9 bases, with 18 bases separating them. The DNA for the CDR3 is TGTGCCAGCAGCTTTGACGTAATAAACCGCATTGAGCAGTTCTTC. It encodes CASSFDVINRIEQFF.

This clonotype has only a few counts. This sequence joins TRBV30 and TRBJ2-5; the D gene is possibly TRBD2 (6 bases). V was shortened by 0 bases and J by 4 bases, with 9 bases between the two germline ends. This CDR3 region has 13 residues. CDR1 and CDR2 (germline): GTSNPN, SVGIG (reference sequence). The CDR3 region is CAWSVQRVETQYF. As DNA, the CDR3 is TGTGCCTGGAGTGTACAGCGGGTAGAGACCCAGTACTTC. Full variable domain (rest looked up from reference TRBV30 and TRBJ2-5): SQTIHQWPATLVQPVGSPLSLECTVEGTSNPNLYWYRQAAGRGLQLLFYSVGIGQISSEVPQNLSASRPQDRQFILSSKKLLLSDSGFYLCAWSVQRVETQYFGPGTRLLVL.

This clonotype showed up many times. The chain combines TRBV6-6 with TRBJ1-5; D is possibly TRBD1 (5 bases). CDR1 MNHNY and CDR2 SVGAGI come from the germline V gene (reference sequence). This CDR3 is 13 amino acids long. Trimming left V 6 bases short and J 7 bases short, with 13 bases between. CDR3 nucleotide sequence: TGTGCCAGCAGGCCCGGATGGGGGCAGCCCCAGCATTTT. Its protein is CASRPGWGQPQHF.

The chain is built from TRBV30 and TRBJ2-2, with a tentative D call TRBD1 (6 bases). CDR1 is GTSNPN, CDR2 SVGIG, per germline (reference sequence). V shed 3 bases and J shed 7 bases, with 21 bases lying between them. This CDR3 comprises 16 residues. CDR3 nucleotides: TGTGCCTGGAGGTATACAGGGATTCGGCGTTTCGGGGAGCTGTTTTTT. Amino acid sequence: CAWRYTGIRRFGELFF.

Concerning this clonotype: At one end the junction does not follow the germline gene, possibly because of a read error. The V gene is TRBV11-3, the J gene TRBJ2-2; 11 nucleotides align to TRBD2. This CDR3 is built from 16 residues. Per germline, CDR1 SGHNT and CDR2 YENEEA. The CDR3 bases are TGTACCAGCAGCCCCGGACTAGCGGGCAACACCGGGGAGCTGTTTTTT. Its translation is CTSSPGLAGNTGELFF.

As for this clonotype: The CDR3 ends on some other residue instead of the conserved phenylalanine or tryptophan, so this is likely a read error. The chain recombines TRBV11-2 with TRBJ2-5, with 12 positions matching TRBD1. Germline trimming cut 5 bases from V and 6 bases from J; bases unmatched to any gene: 7. Germline values: CDR1 SGHAT, CDR2 FQNNGV. The CDR3 has 15 amino acids. This CDR3 is CASSAGTGGRKTQYY. The CDR3 DNA reads as TGTGCCAGCAGCGCCGGGACAGGGGGCCGAAAGACCCAGTACTAC.

This chain joins TRBV6-2 or TRBV6-3 and TRBJ2-6, with 9 bases identical to TRBD2. The CDR3 is made up of 16 amino acids. Per germline, CDR1 MNHEY and CDR2 SVGEGT. V gave up 6 bases and J gave up 1 base; unmatched junction bases: 4. CDR3: CASRAGGPSGANVLTF. The DNA of the CDR3 is TGTGCCAGCAGGGCGGGAGGGCCATCTGGGGCCAACGTCCTGACTTTC.

A note on this clonotype: A much larger clone differs by one base, so this may be a read error. The J gene is TRBJ2-2, the V gene TRBV12-3 or TRBV12-4; possible D gene TRBD2, 6 bases. Trimming pared 5 bases from V and 7 bases from J, leaving 11 bases between. This CDR3 is built from 13 residues. CDR3 nucleotide sequence: TGTGCCAGCAGTCAAGGGGACTTCGGGGAGCTGTTTTTT. It is translated as CASSQGDFGELFF.

A remark on this clonotype: The junction differs from germline at one of its ends, possibly a read error. The V and J genes are TRBV11-2 and TRBJ2-1, with 10 bases aligning to TRBD2. The V gene's germline CDR1 is SGHAT and CDR2 FQNNGV. The CDR3 is 16 residues long. CDR3 protein: CASSRTASGSGHEQSF. DNA for the CDR3: TGTGCCAGCAGCAGGACCGCTAGCGGGAGTGGGCATGAGCAGTCCTTC.

Concerning this clonotype: A single base separates this from a much larger clone, so it may be a read error. This likely comes from a read error, as the CDR3 has no conserved phenylalanine or tryptophan at its end. The chain carries TRBV29-1 and TRBJ1-1; D is unresolved. The germline CDR1 and CDR2 sequences are SQVTM and ANQGSEA. The CDR3 runs to 14 residues. Between the trimmed V and J ends, which lost 5 bases and 4 bases, there was a span of 17 bases. The CDR3 DNA follows: TGCAGCGTTAGGGCCAGTCACCTCGCCACTGAAGCTTTCTCT. It yields the protein CSVRASHLATEAFS.

The chain joins TRBV29-1 to TRBJ2-1; tentatively, D is TRBD1 (6 bases). Trimming removed 0 bases at V and 4 bases at J, with 22 bases between. The CDR3 covers 18 residues. The germline gives CDR1 SQVTM, CDR2 ANQGSEA. DNA for the CDR3: TGCAGCGTTGAAGAAAAGATACCAGGGGAAGAGAAGTACAATGAGCAGTTCTTC. Its translation: CSVEEKIPGEEKYNEQFF.

The CDR3 coding sequence is TGCGCCAGCAGCCCGGTACAGACAGTTTACTATGGCTACACCTTC. This encodes CASSPVQTVYYGYTF. The rearrangement uses TRBV4-1 and TRBJ1-2; D may be TRBD1 (5 bases). The CDR3 length is 15 residues. V was cut by 4 bases and J by 3 bases, with 15 bases left in between. Per the germline V gene, CDR1 is MGHRA and CDR2 is YSYEKL.

A remark on this clonotype: Because the CDR3 is missing its conserved closing phenylalanine or tryptophan, this is likely a read error. The chain combines TRBV10-3 with TRBJ1-1, with TRBD1 as a possible D gene (5 bases). V shed 7 bases and J shed 4 bases, with 10 bases lying between them. Germline V gene sequence: CDR1 ENHRY, CDR2 SYGVKD. The CDR3 extends over 12 amino acids. The CDR3 DNA follows: TGTGCCATCAATAACCAGGGCACTGAAGCTTTCTAT. It yields the protein CAINNQGTEAFY.

This chain connects TRBV12-3 or TRBV12-4 to TRBJ1-1; 7 nucleotides line up with TRBD1. V dropped 6 bases and J dropped 1; count of bases not matched to a gene: 11. This CDR3 is built from 16 residues. CDR3 DNA sequence: TGTGCCAGCAGATCTCTTAGACAGGGTAAGAACACTGAAGCTTTCTTT. Translated, it gives CASRSLRQGKNTEAFF.

In this sample, this clonotype turned up a few times. The gene calls are TRBV14 and TRBJ1-2, with a possible D match to TRBD1 (5 bases). V dropped 5 bases and J dropped 8 bases, with 18 bases sitting between them. CDR3 length: 14 amino acids. The germline V gene has CDR1 SGHDN and CDR2 FVKESK. This CDR3 is CASSKATVLGGYTF. The CDR3 bases are TGTGCCAGCAGCAAAGCGACAGTTCTTGGCGGCTACACCTTC.